This T cell receptor (beta chain) was recorded in a study of cytomegalovirus exposure and HLA in healthy donors. V lost 7 bases, J lost 5 bases, and 17 bases lay in between. Germline loops: CDR1 SGHRS, CDR2 YFSETQ. The CDR3 loop spans 14 amino acids. Both 60 Vbeta primers and 13 Jbeta primers went into the PCR. Sequencing used immunoSEQ multiplex PCR; TCRdb keeps in-frame clones, though not all of them. The data show 150,000 to 200,000 clones, around 80% seen once. This TCR was sampled from a woman aged 50 to 65 in good health and CMV-seronegative. The chain employs TRBV5-1 and TRBJ2-3; D is possibly TRBD2 (6 bases). The sequenced sample was PBMCs. CDR3 in amino acids: CASGPGEAGDTQYF. CDR3 coding DNA: TGCGCCAGCGGACCGGGAGAAGCTGGAGATACGCAGTATTTT.